This T cell receptor (beta chain) was recovered during a study of spatial heterogeneity in lung cancer. Turning to the study itself: The average count in raw reads for each unique TCR and UMI combination exceeded nine appearances.

CDR3 length: 12 amino acids. The V gene lost 5 bases and the J gene lost 3 bases, with 4 bases spanning the gap. Germline CDR1 and CDR2: SGHDN and FVKESK. Time point denoted: sample taken at primary tumor resection. Donors were roughly 70 untreated early-stage non-small cell lung cancer patients. Unsorted whole RNA from tumor, nontumor lung or frozen PBMC underwent sequencing. This clonotype is medium-sized in the sample. The presence of a unique molecular identifier marked each TCR cDNA molecule. TCRdb analysed the 5' RACE reads with MiXCR anew, one entry per CDR3 protein. The top ten clones hold roughly 14% of a sample with some 55,000 distinct CDR3 sequences, nearly 6.5% of them seen once.

This chain uses TRBV14 with TRBJ2-2; no clear D. The specimen comprised PBMCs, sampled at surgery. This TCR derives from a female donor with early-stage non-small cell lung cancer. CDR3 sequence reads: CASSYYTGELFF. The CDR3 nucleotides are TGTGCCAGCAGCTACTACACCGGGGAGCTGTTTTTT.